These 25 T cell receptor beta chains were all obtained from the same sample, sequenced in a study of cytomegalovirus exposure and HLA in healthy donors. TCRdb keeps only in-frame clones here, not all; method: immunoSEQ multiplex PCR. The table shows approximately 120,000 clones, with around 94% occurring only once. The material sequenced was PBMCs. The receptors were sampled from a woman under 30 in good health and CMV-seronegative.

The chain uses TRBV7-8 and TRBJ2-7; maybe TRBD2 (5 bases). CDR3 length: 13 amino acids. The germline gives CDR1 SGHVS, CDR2 FQNEAQ. V gave up 5 bases and J gave up 4 bases, with 12 bases separating them. The chain's CDR3 is CASSPGRGYEQYF. CDR3 DNA: TGTGCCAGCAGCCCCGGGCGCGGGTACGAGCAGTACTTC.

This clone was detected only once. The chain couples TRBV5-6 to TRBJ1-1; D is undetermined. Germline CDR1 SGHDT, CDR2 YYEEEE. The V and J ends lost 2 bases and 2 bases respectively, with 4 bases between them. The CDR3 contains 12 residues. In nucleotides, the CDR3 is TGTGCCAGCAGCTTCCTTAACACTGAAGCTTTCTTT. It translates to CASSFLNTEAFF.

The chain links TRBV7-9 to TRBJ2-3, with TRBD1 as a possible D gene (6 bases). Germline V gene lookup returns CDR1 SEHNR and CDR2 FQNEAQ (reference sequence). The V and J ends lost 8 bases and 0 bases respectively, with 12 bases between them. The CDR3 is made up of 14 amino acids. Here the CDR3 reads CASVDSLSTDTQYF. The CDR3 DNA follows: TGTGCCAGCGTGGACAGCCTTAGCACAGATACGCAGTATTTT. The full variable domain, with the rest looked up from reference TRBV7-9 and TRBJ2-3, is DTGVSQNPRHKITKRGQNVTFRCDPISEHNRLYWYRQTLGQGPEFLTYFQNEAQLEKSRLLSDRFSAERPKGSFSTLEIQRTEQGDSAMYLCASVDSLSTDTQYFGPGTRLTVL.

V and J are TRBV7-3 and TRBJ2-1; 9 nucleotides align to TRBD2. This CDR3 comprises 16 residues. Per the germline V gene, CDR1 is SGHTA and CDR2 is FQGTGA. The V and J ends lost 2 bases and 8 bases, in that order; junction bases with no gene match: 10. The CDR3 protein is CASSLSGSGSLYEQFF. The CDR3 nucleotides read TGTGCCAGCAGCTTATCAGGTAGCGGGAGTTTGTATGAGCAGTTCTTC.

The chain employs TRBV2 and TRBJ1-6, with D possibly matching TRBD1 (6 bases). This CDR3 comprises 13 residues. From germline, CDR1 is SNHLY and CDR2 FYNNEI. Deletions cut 2 bases from V and 8 bases from J, with 7 bases between. The DNA of the CDR3 is TGTGCCAGCAGTGAAAACAGGGATTCACCCCTCCACTTT. As protein: CASSENRDSPLHF.

V gene TRBV13 combines with J gene TRBJ2-7, with 8 bases matching TRBD1. In germline, CDR1 is PRHDT, CDR2 FYEKMQ (reference sequence). V shed 3 bases, J shed 4 bases, and the junction held 5 bases outside the gene matches. This CDR3 is 14 amino acids long. CDR3 residues: CASSLGTGAYEQYF. In nucleotides, the CDR3 is TGTGCCAGCAGCTTGGGGACAGGAGCTTACGAGCAGTACTTC.

The chain links TRBV7-8 to TRBJ2-3, with a possible D match to TRBD1 (6 bases). V was clipped by 8 bases and J by 2 bases, with 20 bases between them. The CDR3 loop spans 16 amino acids. The germline V gene has CDR1 SGHVS and CDR2 FQNEAQ. CDR3 DNA: TGTGCCAGCCGGAGCTCACAGGGTATTTACACAGATACGCAGTATTTT. As protein: CASRSSQGIYTDTQYF.

The chain has TRBV5-6 and TRBJ1-5; D is unclear. CDR3 length equals 13 residues. V was shortened by 3 bases and J by 4 bases, with 8 bases between the two germline ends. The germline V gene encodes CDR1 SGHDT and CDR2 YYEEEE. The CDR3 protein is CASSSGGNQPQHF. CDR3 DNA sequence: TGTGCCAGCAGCTCCGGAGGGAATCAGCCCCAGCATTTT.

The J gene is TRBJ2-1, the V gene TRBV21-1; the table's D call, TRBD1, has no DNA check behind it. TRBV21-1 is flagged as a pseudogene. The CDR3 runs 15 residues. For the CDR3, the DNA is TGTGCCAGCAGCATGGGGACAGGGTGCGGAAATGAGCAGTTCTTC. This codes for CASSMGTGCGNEQFF.

This chain joins TRBV2 and TRBJ2-1; tentative D call: TRBD2 (6 bases). Trimming removed 3 bases at V and 7 bases at J, with 13 bases between. The V gene's germline CDR1 is SNHLY and CDR2 FYNNEI. CDR3 size: 14 residues. CDR3 DNA sequence: TGTGCCAGCAGTGAGGAGGGAGAGCCGAATGAGCAGTTCTTC. Translated, it gives CASSEEGEPNEQFF.

The rearrangement joins TRBV5-1 to TRBJ2-7; a weak D match, TRBD1 (5 bases). CDR3 length: 15 amino acids. CDR1 and CDR2 from the germline V gene are SGHRS and YFSETQ. V lost 0 bases and J 5 bases, leaving 15 bases between the germline ends. The CDR3 region has the DNA TGCGCCAGCAGCTTGGAAGTGGGCAGGGCGGACGAGCAGTACTTC. Translating gives CASSLEVGRADEQYF.

CDR3 residues: CASSEGLAANEQFF. DNA for the CDR3: TGTGCCAGCAGTGAGGGACTAGCGGCAAATGAGCAGTTCTTC. The chain is built from TRBV6-6 and TRBJ2-1; 11 bases agree with TRBD2. Trimming cost V 5 bases and J 7 bases; bases outside gene matches: 4. CDR1 is MNHNY, CDR2 SVGAGI, per germline (reference sequence). The CDR3 has 14 residues.

The genes are TRBV19 and TRBJ1-3; 9 bases fit TRBD1. The J segment lost 4 bases and the V segment lost 3 bases, leaving 4 bases of the junction unmatched. The CDR3 is 15 amino acids. The germline gives CDR1 LNHDA, CDR2 SQIVND (reference sequence). The CDR3 DNA sequence: TGTGCCAGTAGTATGGGACAGGGCTCAGGAAACACCATATATTTT. It translates to CASSMGQGSGNTIYF.

The V gene is TRBV2, the J gene TRBJ2-7; a possible D gene is TRBD1 (5 bases). The CDR3 loop spans 12 amino acids. The V gene's germline CDR1 is SNHLY and CDR2 FYNNEI. The ends were cut back, 4 bases at V and 3 bases at J, with 7 bases in the middle. The CDR3 DNA reads as TGTGCCAGCAGTGTCCAGGGCTACGAGCAGTACTTC. Its translation is CASSVQGYEQYF.

The V gene is TRBV7-2, the J gene TRBJ2-1; TRBD1 matches at 9 bases. With V trimmed by 3 bases and J by 1 base, 4 bases remained unmatched. This CDR3 has 16 residues. Germline loops: CDR1 SGHTA, CDR2 FQGNSA. This CDR3 is CASSFSGTGSYNEQFF. The CDR3 region has the DNA TGTGCCAGCAGCTTTTCAGGGACAGGGTCCTACAATGAGCAGTTCTTC.

The rearrangement joins TRBV7-9 to TRBJ2-1; TRBD1 agrees at 9 bases. The V segment lost 11 bases and the J segment 2 bases; nucleotides outside the gene matches: 10. Germline V CDR1 and CDR2: SEHNR, FQNEAQ (reference sequence). CDR3 length: 15 residues. Here the CDR3 reads CAGAYGTGTYNEQFF. CDR3 nucleotide sequence: TGTGCCGGGGCGTACGGGACAGGGACCTACAATGAGCAGTTCTTC.

The CDR3 DNA is TGCGCCAGCAGCTCAGGACTGTTCACCGGGGAGCTGTTTTTT. It translates to CASSSGLFTGELFF. The chain carries TRBV5-1 and TRBJ2-2; weak D call: TRBD2 (5 bases). V shed 3 bases and J shed 4 bases, with 10 bases lying between them. Germline loops: CDR1 SGHRS, CDR2 YFSETQ. CDR3 length equals 14 residues.

The chain combines TRBV29-1 with TRBJ1-2; no firm D call. V was shortened by 4 bases and J by 0 bases, with 6 bases between the two germline ends. The germline CDR1 and CDR2 sequences are SQVTM and ANQGSEA. The CDR3 spans 12 residues. This CDR3 reads CSVGSPNYGYTF. The CDR3 nucleotides read TGCAGCGTTGGAAGCCCTAACTATGGCTACACCTTC.

The chain links TRBV6-1 to TRBJ2-2; no reliable D call. The CDR3 totals 14 residues. The germline CDR1 and CDR2 sequences are MNHNS and SASEGT. The V end was cut by 3 bases, the J end by 4 bases, with 9 bases between. CDR3 nucleotides: TGTGCCAGCAGTGACAGGTCCACCACCGGGGAGCTGTTTTTT. Translation gives CASSDRSTTGELFF.

The chain combines TRBV6-1 with TRBJ2-3; D is perhaps TRBD1 (5 bases). From germline, CDR1 is MNHNS and CDR2 SASEGT. Trimming took off 1 base at V and 4 bases at J, with 27 bases between the two ends. The CDR3 loop spans 20 amino acids. CDR3 nucleotide sequence: TGTGCCAGCAGTGAAGAATTCGGGCAGATCCGCTGGTGGGGCGCAGATACGCAGTATTTT. Translating it yields CASSEEFGQIRWWGADTQYF.

The chain carries TRBV2 and TRBJ1-1; 8 bases are shared with TRBD1. The CDR3 covers 14 residues. V lost 4 bases to trimming and J lost 7 bases; unmatched junction nucleotides: 8. The V gene's germline CDR1 is SNHLY and CDR2 FYNNEI. The CDR3 DNA reads TGTGCCAGCAGTGGGTTCAACAGGGGGGTTGAAGCTTTCTTT. Its protein product is CASSGFNRGVEAFF.

V usage is TRBV14 and J usage is TRBJ1-2; 7 nucleotides match TRBD1. Germline V gene lookup returns CDR1 SGHDN and CDR2 FVKESK. This CDR3 is built from 16 residues. The V gene end was trimmed by 0 bases and the J gene end by 8 bases; junction bases not matched to a gene: 12. CDR3 coding DNA: TGTGCCAGCAGCCAAGATCCCCGACGACAGGGTGGAGGCTACACCTTC. Amino acid sequence: CASSQDPRRQGGGYTF.

This rearrangement joins TRBV28 to TRBJ2-7; TRBD2 is a possible D gene (5 bases). The CDR3 consists of 15 residues. Germline V CDR1 and CDR2: MDHEN, SYDVKM. With 7 bases removed from V and 3 bases from J, the gap between germline ends came to 19 bases. CDR3 residues: CASTSGGLGLYEQYF. In nucleotides, the CDR3 is TGTGCCAGCACCAGCGGTGGGCTTGGTCTCTACGAGCAGTACTTC.

This clone was observed once. This chain connects TRBV5-1 to TRBJ2-1; tentative D call: TRBD1 (6 bases). The CDR3 totals 16 residues. Germline-derived CDR1 and CDR2 are SGHRS and YFSETQ. Trimming pared 2 bases from V and 4 bases from J, leaving 16 bases between. The CDR3 reads CASSFSYGQSYNEQFF. The CDR3 DNA reads TGCGCCAGCAGCTTTTCTTATGGACAGTCGTACAATGAGCAGTTCTTC.

The CDR3 here is CASSHRPTGIQPQHF. The CDR3 region has the DNA TGTGCCAGCAGCCACCGCCCGACCGGGATTCAGCCCCAGCATTTT. The V call is TRBV28, the J call TRBJ1-5; D ambiguous. V dropped 6 bases and J dropped 6 bases, with 18 bases sitting between them. CDR3 size: 15 residues. In germline, CDR1 is MDHEN, CDR2 SYDVKM.